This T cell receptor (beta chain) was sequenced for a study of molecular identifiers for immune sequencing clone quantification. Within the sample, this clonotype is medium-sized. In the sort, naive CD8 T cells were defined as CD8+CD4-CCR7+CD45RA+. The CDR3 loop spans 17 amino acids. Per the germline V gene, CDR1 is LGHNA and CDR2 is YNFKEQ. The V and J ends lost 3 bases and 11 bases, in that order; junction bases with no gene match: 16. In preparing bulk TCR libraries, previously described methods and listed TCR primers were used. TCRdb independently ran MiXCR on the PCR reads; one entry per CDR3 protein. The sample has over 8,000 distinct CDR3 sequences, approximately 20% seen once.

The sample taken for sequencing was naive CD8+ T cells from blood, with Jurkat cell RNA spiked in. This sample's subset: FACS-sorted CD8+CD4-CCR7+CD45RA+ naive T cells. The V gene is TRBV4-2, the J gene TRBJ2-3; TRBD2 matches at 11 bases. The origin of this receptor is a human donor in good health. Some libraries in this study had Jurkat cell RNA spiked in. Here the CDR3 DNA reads TGTGCCAGCAGCCAGGAGGGGACTAGCGGCCTCGTTGGGCTGCAGTATTTT. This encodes CASSQEGTSGLVGLQYF.